A single sample is the source of the 30 T cell receptor beta chains below, sequenced in a study of control samples from healthy donors and cancer patients. Some clones are missing from TCRdb's copy, which holds only in-frame ones; the method was immunoSEQ multiplex PCR. The profile covers 30,000 to 35,000 clones, with about 88% appearing a single time and about 1.6% taken by the ten largest. The sample taken for sequencing was PBMCs. The receptors here all came from a woman in her thirties or forties with lung cancer.

J is TRBJ1-1 and V is TRBV13; no firm D call. Deletions cut 5 bases from V and 0 bases from J, with 7 bases between. CDR3 length: 13 residues. Germline V lookup: CDR1 PRHDT, CDR2 FYEKMQ (reference sequence). The CDR3 reads CASSPHMNTEAFF. The CDR3 bases are TGTGCCAGCAGCCCTCACATGAACACTGAAGCTTTCTTT.

The chain uses TRBV30 and TRBJ1-2; D may be TRBD1 (6 bases). Per germline, CDR1 GTSNPN and CDR2 SVGIG (reference sequence). V was shortened by 4 bases and J by 8 bases, with 14 bases between the two germline ends. The CDR3 runs 12 residues. Here the CDR3 DNA reads TGTGCCTGGAAACAGGGAATGGAAGGCTACACCTTC. Residues: CAWKQGMEGYTF.

The genes are TRBV7-9 and TRBJ1-5; perhaps TRBD1 as D (5 bases). Germline loops: CDR1 SEHNR, CDR2 FQNEAQ (reference sequence). The CDR3 has 18 residues. V lost 1 base to trimming and J lost 0 bases, with 16 bases between them. The CDR3 DNA follows: TGTGCCAGCAGCTTAGGGGATTTGGGGGTAAGTAGCAATCAGCCCCAGCATTTT. Translation gives CASSLGDLGVSSNQPQHF.

This clone was observed a single time. V is TRBV10-1 and J is TRBJ2-4, with TRBD1 matching 7 bases. V lost 6 bases, J lost 8 bases, and 10 bases stayed unmatched. CDR1 WNHNN and CDR2 SYGVQD come from the germline V gene (reference sequence). The CDR3 length is 14 residues. CDR3 DNA sequence: TGCGCCAGCAGCCGACAGACAGGGTCGGACATTCAGTACTTC. Encoded protein: CASSRQTGSDIQYF.

J is TRBJ2-5 and V is TRBV27; D may be TRBD1 (5 bases). Germline V gene lookup returns CDR1 MNHEY and CDR2 SMNVEV (reference sequence). V was trimmed by 5 bases and J by 7 bases, leaving 20 bases between them. The CDR3 spans 15 residues. In nucleotides, the CDR3 is TGTGCCAGCAGTCCTACCCCGCAGGGATCCGGGACCCAGTACTTC. Translating it yields CASSPTPQGSGTQYF.

This chain connects TRBV6-6 to TRBJ1-1; tentative D call: TRBD1 (5 bases). V dropped 2 bases and J dropped 2 bases, with 12 bases sitting between them. The CDR3 totals 15 residues. Per the germline V gene, CDR1 is MNHNY and CDR2 is SVGAGI (reference sequence). Here the CDR3 DNA reads TGTGCCAGCAGTTACGCGGGGGGAGAAAACACTGAAGCTTTCTTT. The encoded protein is CASSYAGGENTEAFF.

Here the CDR3 DNA reads TGTGCCAGCAGCGGCATCGGGTCCCAGTACTTC. Protein: CASSGIGSQYF. The chain couples TRBV7-2 to TRBJ2-5; D remains ambiguous. The germline gives CDR1 SGHTA, CDR2 FQGNSA. The CDR3 contains 11 residues. Trimming took 5 bases from V and 9 from J, leaving 10 bases between them.

The sample holds one count of this clone. The chain has TRBV12-5 and TRBJ2-5; D ambiguous. The germline V gene has CDR1 LGHNT and CDR2 FRNRAP. The CDR3 runs 11 residues. V was shortened by 2 bases and J by 8 bases, with 6 bases between the two germline ends. The CDR3 DNA reads as TGTGCTAGTGGTTTGAGGGATACCCAGTACTTC. Encoded protein: CASGLRDTQYF.

This clone was counted a single time. The chain links TRBV4-2 to TRBJ2-2; TRBD1 agrees at 10 bases. V trimming: 5 bases; J trimming: 3 bases; junction bases outside the gene matches: 6. Germline CDR1 LGHNA, CDR2 YNFKEQ. This CDR3 is built from 16 residues. The CDR3 DNA is TGTGCCAGCAGCGCTACTGGGACAGGGGACACCGGGGAGCTGTTTTTT. Encoded protein: CASSATGTGDTGELFF.

The chain links TRBV15 to TRBJ1-5; no clear D. The CDR3 loop spans 13 amino acids. Germline V gene sequence: CDR1 LNHNV, CDR2 YYDKDF (reference sequence). The V gene lost 1 base and the J gene lost 3 bases, with 4 bases spanning the gap. This CDR3 is CATSRVNNQPQHF. The CDR3 DNA sequence: TGTGCCACCAGCAGAGTCAACAATCAGCCCCAGCATTTT.

V gene TRBV5-1 combines with J gene TRBJ2-2; 8 nucleotides agree with TRBD1. The CDR3 has 15 residues. J gave up 5 bases and V 4 bases, and 7 bases lay outside the gene matches. Per the germline V gene, CDR1 is SGHRS and CDR2 is YFSETQ. This CDR3 is CASSPEDRATGELFF. The DNA for the CDR3 is TGCGCCAGCAGCCCTGAGGACAGGGCAACCGGGGAGCTGTTTTTT.

The chain uses TRBV11-2 and TRBJ2-1; the match to TRBD1 covers 8 bases. Trimming took 3 bases from V and 13 from J; bases not matched to a gene: 11. Germline V gene data show CDR1 as SGHAT and CDR2 as FQNNGV. The CDR3 is made up of 14 amino acids. The CDR3 DNA reads TGTGCCAGCAGCTTCTTCCAGGGGGCCCACGAACAGTTCTTC. Protein: CASSFFQGAHEQFF.

This sequence joins TRBV11-2 and TRBJ1-5, with 9 bases lining up with TRBD1. The length of the CDR3 is 16 residues. V lost 0 bases to trimming and J lost 7 bases; unmatched junction nucleotides: 7. CDR1 and CDR2 from the germline V gene are SGHAT and FQNNGV. CDR3: CASSLDGGQGVQPQHF. The DNA of the CDR3 is TGTGCCAGCAGCTTAGACGGGGGACAGGGCGTCCAGCCCCAGCATTTT.

This clone has more than one count but fewer than ten. The chain carries TRBV5-1 and TRBJ1-2; 8 bases match TRBD1. The V gene end was trimmed by 3 bases and the J gene end by 4 bases; junction bases not matched to a gene: 8. The germline V gene has CDR1 SGHRS and CDR2 YFSETQ. The CDR3 sequence is 15 residues long. CDR3 DNA sequence: TGCGCCAGCAGCTCTAACAGGGGGTACAGCTATGGCTACACCTTC. Protein sequence: CASSSNRGYSYGYTF.

V usage is TRBV25-1 and J usage is TRBJ2-3, with no clear D. Germline values: CDR1 MGHDK, CDR2 SYGVNS. The CDR3 has 13 amino acids. V was trimmed by 0 bases and J by 1 base, leaving 2 bases between them. The CDR3 nucleotides are TGTGCCAGCAGTGAATACGGCACAGATACGCAGTATTTT. This sequence encodes CASSEYGTDTQYF.

This rearrangement joins TRBV2 to TRBJ1-5, with 9 bases matching TRBD1. With V trimmed by 4 bases and J by 5 bases, 6 bases remained unmatched. The CDR3 has 15 residues. Germline values: CDR1 SNHLY, CDR2 FYNNEI. The CDR3: CASSADRGPYQPQHF. The CDR3 DNA reads TGTGCCAGCAGTGCGGACAGGGGACCTTATCAGCCCCAGCATTTT.

The chain couples TRBV3-1 (or the pseudogene TRBV3-2) to TRBJ1-3; 8 positions agree with TRBD1. CDR1 LGHDT and CDR2 YNNKEL come from the germline V gene (reference sequence). With V trimmed by 5 bases and J by 4 bases, 7 bases remained unmatched. This CDR3 region has 15 residues. The CDR3 sequence is CASSFRRTGGNTIYF. CDR3 DNA sequence: TGTGCCAGCAGCTTTAGGAGGACAGGGGGAAACACCATATATTTT.

This sequence joins TRBV7-9 and TRBJ1-5; perhaps TRBD1 as D (5 bases). CDR1 and CDR2 (germline): SEHNR, FQNEAQ (reference sequence). This CDR3 is built from 12 residues. V shed 3 bases and J shed 11 bases, with 11 bases lying between them. The CDR3 DNA reads as TGTGCCAGCAGCTTGGACATAGGGGCCCAGCATTTT. Translating gives CASSLDIGAQHF.

The CDR3 sequence is CASSPRTSVFF. CDR3 nucleotides: TGTGCCAGCAGCCCGCGGACGTCGGTTTTCTTT. The chain carries TRBV9 and TRBJ1-1; D unclear. Germline V gives CDR1 SGDLS, CDR2 YYNGEE. CDR3 length: 11 residues. V was shortened by 4 bases and J by 13 bases, with 14 bases between the two germline ends.

CDR3 bases: TGTGCCAGCGGCGGGCCATCCTACGAGCAGTACTTC. It specifies CASGGPSYEQYF. The genes are TRBV12-3 or TRBV12-4 and TRBJ2-7; TRBD2 is a possible D gene (5 bases). The CDR3 contains 12 residues. The V and J ends lost 8 bases and 1 base respectively, with 9 bases between them.

V is TRBV14 and J is TRBJ1-1, with D maybe TRBD1 (5 bases). The CDR3 consists of 13 residues. Germline V gives CDR1 SGHDN, CDR2 FVKESK. The V and J ends lost 4 bases and 7 bases respectively, with 13 bases between them. The CDR3, as DNA: TGTGCCAGCAGCCTATCGGGGGTCAGTGAAGCTTTCTTT. Translated: CASSLSGVSEAFF.

The chain joins TRBV7-8 to TRBJ1-3, with 7 bases identical to TRBD1. Germline trimming cut 5 bases from V and 0 bases from J; bases unmatched to any gene: 10. The CDR3 sequence is 17 residues long. Germline loops: CDR1 SGHVS, CDR2 FQNEAQ. CDR3 bases: TGTGCCAGCAGCCCACGGCCGGGGACAGACTCTGGAAACACCATATATTTT. The encoded protein is CASSPRPGTDSGNTIYF.

The chain's CDR3 is CASSQVNSPLHF. CDR3 nucleotide sequence: TGCGCCAGCAGCCAGGTTAATTCACCCCTCCACTTT. V gene TRBV4-1 combines with J gene TRBJ1-6; D not resolved. The germline CDR1 and CDR2 sequences are MGHRA and YSYEKL. The CDR3 loop spans 12 amino acids. V lost 3 bases, J lost 6 bases, and 3 bases lay in between.

This clone was observed a single time. This sequence joins TRBV30 and TRBJ2-6; 11 nucleotides match TRBD1. The V segment lost 3 bases and the J segment 0 bases; nucleotides outside the gene matches: 7. The V gene's germline CDR1 is GTSNPN and CDR2 SVGIG (reference sequence). This CDR3 comprises 18 residues. CDR3 nucleotides: TGTGCCTGGAGGAGGGACAGGGGGTCCTACTCTGGGGCCAACGTCCTGACTTTC. This codes for CAWRRDRGSYSGANVLTF.

The chain couples TRBV27 to TRBJ2-7; possibly TRBD1 for D (5 bases). CDR1 is MNHEY and CDR2 is SMNVEV in the germline V gene (reference sequence). This CDR3 region has 14 residues. V was trimmed by 5 bases and J by 1 base, leaving 12 bases between them. DNA of the CDR3: TGTGCCAGCAGTCGCCGGACAAATTCCTACGAGCAGTACTTC. Its translation: CASSRRTNSYEQYF.

The V gene is TRBV4-2, the J gene TRBJ2-7, with a tentative D call TRBD2 (6 bases). From germline, CDR1 is LGHNA and CDR2 YNFKEQ. The V and J ends lost 4 bases and 0 bases respectively, with 16 bases between them. The CDR3 spans 16 residues. This CDR3 reads CASSPAGTGNSYEQYF. CDR3 nucleotide sequence: TGTGCCAGCAGCCCGGCCGGGACTGGTAACTCCTACGAGCAGTACTTC.

This rearrangement joins TRBV10-2 to TRBJ2-7; 8 nucleotides align to TRBD1. The CDR3 extends over 15 amino acids. Germline-derived CDR1 and CDR2 are WSHSY and SAAADI. Germline trimming cut 6 bases from V and 4 bases from J; bases unmatched to any gene: 11. This CDR3 is CASSAGTGVEYEQYF. CDR3 in DNA: TGCGCCAGCAGCGCCGGGACAGGCGTTGAGTACGAGCAGTACTTC.

Remarks on this clone: One end of the junction does not line up with germline, which may come from a read error. The CDR3 protein is CASGFDQPQHF. CDR3 in DNA: TGTGCCAGCGGCTTCGATCAGCCCCAGCATTTT. This rearrangement joins TRBV7-9 to TRBJ1-5, with D uncertain. Germline CDR1 and CDR2: SEHNR and FQNEAQ (reference sequence). The CDR3 runs 11 residues.

The CDR3 is CASSQSNQGAIVNQPQHF. As DNA, the CDR3 is TGTGCCAGCAGCCAATCGAACCAGGGGGCTATCGTGAATCAGCCCCAGCATTTT. This chain uses TRBV16 with TRBJ1-5; TRBD1 matches at 8 bases. J was trimmed by 4 bases and V by 0 bases; bases with no gene match: 11. The CDR3 runs 18 residues. Germline CDR1 is KGHSY and CDR2 is FQNENV.

The chain employs TRBV6-5 and TRBJ1-5, with unresolved D. Germline V CDR1 and CDR2: MNHEY, SVGAGI. With 6 bases removed from V and 1 base from J, the gap between germline ends came to 10 bases. The CDR3 runs 14 residues. The CDR3 nucleotides read TGTGCCAGCAGCCAAGGAGGAAGCAATCAGCCCCAGCATTTT. It is translated as CASSQGGSNQPQHF.